The entry that follows covers one T cell receptor (beta chain) sequence. Its cognate antigen has yet to be identified. The sample holds no much larger clone one base away, and base qualities are not on file. The data originate from a study of blood T cell repertoires in COVID-19 (dated by TCRdb to the early 2020s). Context from the whole study: Samples covering the acute and convalescent phases of COVID-19 were provided by collaborators in the United States, Italy and Spain. The prospective study material was composed of cDNA or gDNA derived from T cells, B-cell-depleted T cells, or PBMCs. The dataset comprised deeply sampled blood TCRbeta repertoires from subjects exposed to, actively infected with, or recovered from COVID-19. The repertoires were released in a freely available public database meant as a resource for research on the immune response to SARS-CoV-2. The samples were drawn from two sources: the first 160 participants of the ongoing ImmuneRACE study, and fewer than 1,500 subjects contributed by 6 global collaborators. Nearly every sample came with metadata listing a de-identified subject ID, COVID-19 status, age in years and sex. Where available, HLA class I and class II types were taken from metadata supplied by the sample provider and were not determined by assay-based typing. Summary of the overall study and its limitations: The amount of clinical and demographic metadata varied by source and participant and was provided uncurated.

One collaborating source in Seattle enrolled patients while the patients were actively infected and followed the patients over time throughout the course of disease. Each collaborating institution followed its own protocols to collect whole blood in K2EDTA tubes. For TCRbeta analysis, collaborators shipped samples in one of three forms: frozen whole blood, isolated PBMCs, or DNA extracted from either of those sample types. TCRbeta CDR3 regions were amplified from genomic DNA by means of the immunoSEQ Assay, a bias-controlled multiplex PCR. The original pipeline was this. Nucleated cell counts per sample were estimated from amplification of reference gene primers within the assay. To quantify the absolute abundance of each unique TCRbeta CDR3 rearrangement, sequence reads were collapsed and filtered. For each sample, productive Simpson clonality was calculated as the square root of Simpson's diversity index over productive rearrangements. Drawn from immuneACCESS, this table holds only the in-frame rearrangements with V and J called that TCRdb kept. Clones are partly lost; checked studies trace under half to an unresolved V gene and leave the rest unexplained. That table supplies the V and J calls and clone size; D and trimming were determined from the DNA. This sample comprises approximately 170,000 clones, more than 75% of them detected only once. Clones ranked in the top ten supply roughly 5% of the sample.

The junction shows trimming of 6 bases on V and 4 bases on J, plus 13 bases between the germline ends. From a lookup of the germline V gene (reference sequence), CDR1 and CDR2 are MNHNY and SVGAGI. The CDR3 measures 13 amino acids from cysteine to phenylalanine. CDR3 DNA only is kept here, 39 bases in frame from base 1. This receptor chain uses TRBV6-6 and TRBJ2-7; the D gene assignment is ambiguous. This clonotype was obtained from a man between 18 and 29 years old with COVID-19, enrolled during active disease. The specimen sequenced was peripheral blood. The sequenced DNA is TGTGCCAGCAGCCCGTACTGGGCGTACGAGCAGTACTTC. Its protein reads: CASSPYWAYEQYF.